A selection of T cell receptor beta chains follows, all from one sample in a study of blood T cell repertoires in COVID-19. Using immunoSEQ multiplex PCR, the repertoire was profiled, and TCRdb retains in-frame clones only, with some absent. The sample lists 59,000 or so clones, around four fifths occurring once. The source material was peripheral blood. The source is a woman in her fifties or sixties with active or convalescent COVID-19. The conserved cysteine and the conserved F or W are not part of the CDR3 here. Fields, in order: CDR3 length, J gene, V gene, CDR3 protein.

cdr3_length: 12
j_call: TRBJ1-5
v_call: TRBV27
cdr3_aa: ASSSDRHRQPQH

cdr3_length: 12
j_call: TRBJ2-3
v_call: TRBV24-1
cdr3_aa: ATSDWTSGISQY

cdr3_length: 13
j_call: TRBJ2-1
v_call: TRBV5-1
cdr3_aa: ASNRVAGENNEQF

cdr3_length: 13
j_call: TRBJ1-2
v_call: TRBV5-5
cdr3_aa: ASSSGTGVLYGYT

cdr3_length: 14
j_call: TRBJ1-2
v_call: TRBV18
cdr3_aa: ASSPSRDKANYGYT

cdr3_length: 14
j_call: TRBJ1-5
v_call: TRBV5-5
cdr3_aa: ASSLTRVDLKQPQH

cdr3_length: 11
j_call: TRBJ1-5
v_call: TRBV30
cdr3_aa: AWAGQGNQPQH

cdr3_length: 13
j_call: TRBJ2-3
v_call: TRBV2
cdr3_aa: ASREISGPAVTQY

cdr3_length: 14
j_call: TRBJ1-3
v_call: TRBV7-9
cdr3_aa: ASSFGRAHSGNTIY

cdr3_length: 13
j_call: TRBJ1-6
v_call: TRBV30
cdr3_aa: AWSVRYRGNSPLH

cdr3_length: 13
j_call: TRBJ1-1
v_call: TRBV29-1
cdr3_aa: SVEAQGAKRTEAF

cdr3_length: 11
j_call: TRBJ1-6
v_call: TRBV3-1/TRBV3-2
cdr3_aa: ASSQGQRAPLH

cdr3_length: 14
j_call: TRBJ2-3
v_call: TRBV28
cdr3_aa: ASSPGLAGVGDTQY

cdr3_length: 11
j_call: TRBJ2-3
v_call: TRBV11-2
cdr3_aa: ASLGAGPDTQY

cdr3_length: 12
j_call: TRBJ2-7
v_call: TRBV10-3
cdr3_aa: AISEWGGITEQY

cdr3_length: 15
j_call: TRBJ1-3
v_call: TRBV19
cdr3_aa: ASIGWARGPSGNTIY

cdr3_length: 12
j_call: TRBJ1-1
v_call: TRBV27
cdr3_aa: ASSQQGVDTEAF

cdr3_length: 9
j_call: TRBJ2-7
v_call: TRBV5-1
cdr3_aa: ASSTGQEQY

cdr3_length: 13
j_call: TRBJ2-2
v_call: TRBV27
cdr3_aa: ASSLWQMNTGELF

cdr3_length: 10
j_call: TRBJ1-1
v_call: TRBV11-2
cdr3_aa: ASSPRLEEAF

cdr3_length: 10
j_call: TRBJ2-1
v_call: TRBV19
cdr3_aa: ASSTPPGRLF

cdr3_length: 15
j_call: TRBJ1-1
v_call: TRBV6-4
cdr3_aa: ASSDPGTGGGVGEAF

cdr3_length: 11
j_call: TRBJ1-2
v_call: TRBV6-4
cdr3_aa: ASSPGGNYGYT

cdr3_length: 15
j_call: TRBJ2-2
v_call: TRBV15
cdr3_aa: ATSRTAGTVGTGELF

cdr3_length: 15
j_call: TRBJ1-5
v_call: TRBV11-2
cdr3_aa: ASSPETGGSGNQPQH

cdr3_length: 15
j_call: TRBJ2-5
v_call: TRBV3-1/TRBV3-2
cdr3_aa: ASSQTVSSGAQETQY

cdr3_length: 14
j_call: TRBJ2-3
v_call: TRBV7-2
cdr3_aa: ASSLTAGVDRDTQY

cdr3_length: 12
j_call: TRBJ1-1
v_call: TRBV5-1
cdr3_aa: ASSDYRGNTEAF

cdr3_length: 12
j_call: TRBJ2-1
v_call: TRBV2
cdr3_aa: ATRTSGNYNEQF

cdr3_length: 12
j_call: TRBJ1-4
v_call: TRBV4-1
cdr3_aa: ASSPQEGGEKLF

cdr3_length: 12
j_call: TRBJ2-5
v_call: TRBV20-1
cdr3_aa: SASPGGRGETQY

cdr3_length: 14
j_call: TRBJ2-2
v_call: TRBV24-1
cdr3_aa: ATSDPGTGTTGELF

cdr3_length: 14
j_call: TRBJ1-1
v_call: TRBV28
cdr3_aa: ASSLSGQGRSTEAF

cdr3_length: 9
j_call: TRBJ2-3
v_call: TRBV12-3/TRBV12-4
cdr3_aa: ASSLQDTQY

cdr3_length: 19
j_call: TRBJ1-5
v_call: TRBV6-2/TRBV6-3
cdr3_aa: ASSYSLEGRGYEYSNQPQH

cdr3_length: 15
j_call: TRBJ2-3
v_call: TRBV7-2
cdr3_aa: ASSPRLAGGPRDTQY

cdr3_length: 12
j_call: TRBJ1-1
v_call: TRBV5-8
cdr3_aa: ASSLVREDTEAF

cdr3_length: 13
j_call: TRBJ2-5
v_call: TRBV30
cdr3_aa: AWDGDRGIRETQY

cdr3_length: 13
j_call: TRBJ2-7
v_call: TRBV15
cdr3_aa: ATSRDIQRNYEQY

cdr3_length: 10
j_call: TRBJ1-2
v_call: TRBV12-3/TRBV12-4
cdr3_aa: ASRTGGKGYT

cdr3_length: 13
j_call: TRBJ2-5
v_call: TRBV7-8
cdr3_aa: ASSPRTGRRETQY

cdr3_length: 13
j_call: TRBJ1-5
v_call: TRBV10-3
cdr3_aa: AISDRGLSNQPQH

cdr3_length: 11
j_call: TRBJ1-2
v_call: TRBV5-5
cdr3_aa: ASSLEGNYGYT

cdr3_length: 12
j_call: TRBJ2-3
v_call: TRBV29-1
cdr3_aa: SAQGQGDTDTQY

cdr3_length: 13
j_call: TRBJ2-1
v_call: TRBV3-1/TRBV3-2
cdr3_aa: ASSQAGVSYNEQF